This TCR beta chain was recovered during a study of PD-1 blockade in classical Hodgkin lymphoma. Relapse was seen in all patients after autologous stem cell transplantation, and brentuximab vedotin exposure was variable. Magnetic depletion of non-target cells from thawed PBMCs yielded purified CD8+ T cells. Notes on the study in general: The authors excluded patients who started nivolumab under 1 year after ASCT.

The V gene lost 0 bases and the J gene lost 6 bases, with 7 bases spanning the gap. The germline V gene has CDR1 SGDLS and CDR2 YYNGEE. The CDR3 contains 13 residues. This clone has just one count. Its antigen remains unknown. TCRdb's copy holds only in-frame clones and misses some; the assay was immunoSEQ multiplex PCR. The data contain fewer than 15,000 clones, roughly 84% of them singletons. The chain recombines TRBV9 with TRBJ2-1; no definite D call. The sequence came from a human donor with classical Hodgkin lymphoma. The specimen comprised CD8+ T cells from blood, sampled at baseline. In DNA form, the CDR3 reads TGTGCCAGCAGCGTAGGAGCGATCAATGAGCAGTTCTTC. The encoded protein is CASSVGAINEQFF.